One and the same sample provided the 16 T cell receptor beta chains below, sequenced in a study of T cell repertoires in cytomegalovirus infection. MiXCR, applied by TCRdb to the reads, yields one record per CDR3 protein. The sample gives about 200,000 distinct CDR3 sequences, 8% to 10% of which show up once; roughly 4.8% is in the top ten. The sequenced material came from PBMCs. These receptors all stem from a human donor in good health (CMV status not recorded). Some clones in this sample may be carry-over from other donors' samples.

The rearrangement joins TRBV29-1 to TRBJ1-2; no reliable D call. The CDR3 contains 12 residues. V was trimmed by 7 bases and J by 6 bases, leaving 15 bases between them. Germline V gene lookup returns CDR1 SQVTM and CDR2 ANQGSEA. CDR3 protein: CSGGPSGHGYTF. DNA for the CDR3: TGCAGCGGTGGACCCAGTGGCCATGGCTACACCTTC.

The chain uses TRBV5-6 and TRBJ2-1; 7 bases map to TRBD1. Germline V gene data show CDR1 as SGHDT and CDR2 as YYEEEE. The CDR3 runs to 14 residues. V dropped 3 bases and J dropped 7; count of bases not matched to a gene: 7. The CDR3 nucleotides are TGTGCCAGCAGCTCCACAGGGGTATGGAATGAGCAGTTCTTC. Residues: CASSSTGVWNEQFF.

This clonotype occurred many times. The CDR3 here is CSARDGGMETQYF. CDR3 bases: TGCAGTGCTAGAGATGGGGGAATGGAGACCCAGTACTTC. The chain links TRBV20-1 to TRBJ2-5, with D perhaps matching TRBD1 or TRBD2 (5 bases each). The CDR3 is 13 residues long. The germline gives CDR1 DFQATT, CDR2 SNEGSKA (reference sequence). Trimming pared 0 bases from V and 5 bases from J, leaving 10 bases between.

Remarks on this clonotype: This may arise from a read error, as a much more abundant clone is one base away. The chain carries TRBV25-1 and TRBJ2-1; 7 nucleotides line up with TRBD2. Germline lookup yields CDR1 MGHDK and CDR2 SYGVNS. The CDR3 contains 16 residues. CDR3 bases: TGTGCCAGCAGTGAATCTGGCGGGAGTTCCTACAATGAGCGGTTCTTC. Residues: CASSESGGSSYNERFF.

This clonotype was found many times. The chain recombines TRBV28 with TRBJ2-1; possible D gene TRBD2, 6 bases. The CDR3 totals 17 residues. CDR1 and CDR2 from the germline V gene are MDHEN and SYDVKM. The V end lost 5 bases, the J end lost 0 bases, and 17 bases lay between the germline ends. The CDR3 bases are TGTGCCAGCAGTGGGTCAGGCGGGGCTAGCTCCTACAATGAGCAGTTCTTC. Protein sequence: CASSGSGGASSYNEQFF.

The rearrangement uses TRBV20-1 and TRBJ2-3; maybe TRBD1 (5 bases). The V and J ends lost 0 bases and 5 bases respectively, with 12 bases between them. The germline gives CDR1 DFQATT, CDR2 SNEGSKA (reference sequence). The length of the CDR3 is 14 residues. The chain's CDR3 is CSARDLSRVDTQYF. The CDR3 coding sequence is TGCAGTGCTAGAGATCTTTCCAGGGTAGATACGCAGTATTTT.

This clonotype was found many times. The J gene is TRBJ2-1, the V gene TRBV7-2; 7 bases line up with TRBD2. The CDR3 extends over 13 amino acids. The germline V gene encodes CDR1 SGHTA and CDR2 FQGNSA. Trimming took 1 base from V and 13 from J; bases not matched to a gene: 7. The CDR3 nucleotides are TGTGCCAGCAGCTTAGATGTCCTAGCGGCCCAGTTCTTC. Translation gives CASSLDVLAAQFF.

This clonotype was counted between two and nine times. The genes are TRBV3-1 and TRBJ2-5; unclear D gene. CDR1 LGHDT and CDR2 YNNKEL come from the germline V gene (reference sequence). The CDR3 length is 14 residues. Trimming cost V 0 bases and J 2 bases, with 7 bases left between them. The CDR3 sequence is CASSQDPVQETQYF. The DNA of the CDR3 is TGTGCCAGCAGCCAAGATCCAGTGCAAGAGACCCAGTACTTC.

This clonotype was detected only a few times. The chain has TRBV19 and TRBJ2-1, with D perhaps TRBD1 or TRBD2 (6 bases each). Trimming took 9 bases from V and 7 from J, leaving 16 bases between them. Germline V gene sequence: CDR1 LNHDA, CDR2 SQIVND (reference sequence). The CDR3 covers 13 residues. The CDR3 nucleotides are TGTGCCAGCCGGGAGAGGGGGTTGAATGAGCAGTTCTTC. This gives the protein CASRERGLNEQFF.

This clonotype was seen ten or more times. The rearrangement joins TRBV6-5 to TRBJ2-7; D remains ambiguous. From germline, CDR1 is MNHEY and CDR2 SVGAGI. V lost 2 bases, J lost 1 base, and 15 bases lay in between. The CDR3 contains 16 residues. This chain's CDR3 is CASSYVVVGQSYEQYF. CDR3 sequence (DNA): TGTGCCAGCAGTTACGTCGTCGTCGGGCAGTCCTACGAGCAGTACTTC.

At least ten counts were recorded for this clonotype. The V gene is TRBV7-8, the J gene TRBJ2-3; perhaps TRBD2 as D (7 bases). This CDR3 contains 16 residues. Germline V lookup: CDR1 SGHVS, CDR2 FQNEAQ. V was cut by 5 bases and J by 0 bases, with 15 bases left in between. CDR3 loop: CASSTLGGASTDTQYF. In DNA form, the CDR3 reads TGTGCCAGCAGCACCCTGGGGGGGGCTAGCACAGATACGCAGTATTTT.

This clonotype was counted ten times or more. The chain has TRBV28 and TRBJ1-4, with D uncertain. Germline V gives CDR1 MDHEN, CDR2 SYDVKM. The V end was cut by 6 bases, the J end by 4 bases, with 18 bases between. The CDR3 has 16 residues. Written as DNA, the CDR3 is TGTGCCAGCAGGGACGGCGAGGCGCGGGTTAATGAAAAACTGTTTTTT. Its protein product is CASRDGEARVNEKLFF.

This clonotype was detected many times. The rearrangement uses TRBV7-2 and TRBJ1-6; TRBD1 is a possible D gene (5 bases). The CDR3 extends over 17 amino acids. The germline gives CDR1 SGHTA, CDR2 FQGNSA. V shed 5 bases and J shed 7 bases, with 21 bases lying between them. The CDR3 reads CASSHPPTGLMNSPLHF. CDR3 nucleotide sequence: TGTGCCAGCAGCCACCCCCCCACGGGACTTATGAATTCACCCCTCCACTTT.

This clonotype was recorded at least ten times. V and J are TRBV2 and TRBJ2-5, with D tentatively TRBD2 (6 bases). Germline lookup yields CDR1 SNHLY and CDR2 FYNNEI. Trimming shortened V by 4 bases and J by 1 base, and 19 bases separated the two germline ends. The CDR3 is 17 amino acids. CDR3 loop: CASSGVWTGETQETQYF. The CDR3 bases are TGTGCCAGCAGTGGAGTTTGGACGGGAGAAACCCAAGAGACCCAGTACTTC.

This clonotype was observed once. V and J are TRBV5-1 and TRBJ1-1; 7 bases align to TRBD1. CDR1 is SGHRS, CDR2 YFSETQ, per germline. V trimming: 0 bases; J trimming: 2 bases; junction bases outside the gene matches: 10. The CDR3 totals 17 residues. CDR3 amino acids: CASSLVGGAMRNTEAFF. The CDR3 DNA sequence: TGCGCCAGCAGCTTGGTAGGGGGCGCGATGAGAAACACTGAAGCTTTCTTT. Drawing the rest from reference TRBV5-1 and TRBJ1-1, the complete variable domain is KAGVTQTPRYLIKTRGQQVTLSCSPISGHRSVSWYQQTPGQGLQFLFEYFSETQRNKGNFPGRFSGRQFSNSRSEMNVSTLELGDSALYLCASSLVGGAMRNTEAFFGQGTRLTVV.

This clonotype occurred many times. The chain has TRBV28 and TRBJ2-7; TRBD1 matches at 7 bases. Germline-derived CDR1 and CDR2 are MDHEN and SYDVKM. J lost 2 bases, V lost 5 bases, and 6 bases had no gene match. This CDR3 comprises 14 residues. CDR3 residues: CASSPSGTAYEQYF. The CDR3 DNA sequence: TGTGCCAGCAGTCCATCCGGGACAGCCTACGAGCAGTACTTC.